Presented here are 21 T cell receptor beta chains from one specimen sequenced in a study of T cell changes during pregnancy in multiple sclerosis. Data came from immunoSEQ multiplex PCR; TCRdb stores just in-frame clones and leaves some out. The sample includes 25,000 to 30,000 clones, about 85% of them seen just once. This specimen consisted of CD8+ T cells from peripheral blood mononuclear cells, obtained after pregnancy. Receptors were obtained from a female donor with multiple sclerosis, enrolled in a pregnancy study.

The rearrangement links TRBV5-1 to TRBJ2-3; D not resolved. V lost 0 bases and J 2 bases, leaving 7 bases between the germline ends. CDR1 is SGHRS, CDR2 YFSETQ, per germline. This CDR3 spans 14 amino acids. For the CDR3, the DNA is TGCGCCAGCAGCTTGGGGCAGGCCACAGATACGCAGTATTTT. This gives the protein CASSLGQATDTQYF. Drawing the rest from reference TRBV5-1 and TRBJ2-3, the complete variable domain is KAGVTQTPRYLIKTRGQQVTLSCSPISGHRSVSWYQQTPGQGLQFLFEYFSETQRNKGNFPGRFSGRQFSNSRSEMNVSTLELGDSALYLCASSLGQATDTQYFGPGTRLTVL.

By sample share, this clone is medium-sized. The CDR3 loop is CSVGRGVEADTQYF. CDR3 sequence (DNA): TGCAGCGTGGGCCGGGGGGTCGAGGCAGATACGCAGTATTTT. The V call is TRBV29-1, the J call TRBJ2-3, with 7 bases fitting TRBD2. Germline loops: CDR1 SQVTM, CDR2 ANQGSEA. The trim removed 6 bases at V and 4 bases at J, leaving 10 bases unmatched. The CDR3 is 14 residues long.

This chain links TRBV7-9 with TRBJ1-5, with TRBD1 matching over 7 bases. This CDR3 comprises 14 residues. CDR1 is SEHNR, CDR2 FQNEAQ, per germline (reference sequence). Germline trimming cut 5 bases from V and 1 base from J; bases unmatched to any gene: 2. The CDR3 DNA reads as TGTGCCAGCAGCCAGACAGGGAGCAATCAGCCCCAGCATTTT. Translating gives CASSQTGSNQPQHF. The full variable domain, rest sourced from reference TRBV7-9 and TRBJ1-5, is DTGVSQNPRHKITKRGQNVTFRCDPISEHNRLYWYRQTLGQGPEFLTYFQNEAQLEKSRLLSDRFSAERPKGSFSTLEIQRTEQGDSAMYLCASSQTGSNQPQHFGDGTRLSIL.

V is TRBV5-8 and J is TRBJ1-6; TRBD1 aligns across 8 bases. The V segment lost 3 bases and the J segment 8 bases; nucleotides outside the gene matches: 4. Germline values: CDR1 SGHTS, CDR2 YDEGEE. This CDR3 has 14 amino acids. The chain's CDR3 is CASSSGQGHSPLHF. DNA for the CDR3: TGTGCCAGCAGCTCAGGACAGGGACATTCACCCCTCCACTTT.

The CDR3 bases are TGCAGCGGTTTTTCAGGGATTGGCTACACCTTC. Translated: CSGFSGIGYTF. The chain joins TRBV29-1 to TRBJ1-2, with D possibly being TRBD1 (5 bases). This CDR3 spans 11 amino acids. Looked up from germline, CDR1 is SQVTM and CDR2 is ANQGSEA. V lost 7 bases and J 7 bases, leaving 13 bases between the germline ends.

The rearrangement joins TRBV9 to TRBJ2-1; D might be TRBD1 (6 bases). The ends were cut back, 0 bases at V and 10 bases at J, with 14 bases in the middle. The germline V gene encodes CDR1 SGDLS and CDR2 YYNGEE. The CDR3 length is 14 residues. The CDR3 here is CASSVVSGGNEQFF. CDR3 coding DNA: TGTGCCAGCAGCGTAGTTTCTGGGGGCAACGAGCAGTTCTTC.

The rearrangement links TRBV19 to TRBJ2-1; 8 nucleotides agree with TRBD2. Trimming cost V 2 bases and J 3 bases; bases outside gene matches: 6. Germline V gene lookup returns CDR1 LNHDA and CDR2 SQIVND (reference sequence). There are 16 residues in the CDR3. CDR3: CASSIFGAGGYNEQFF. In DNA form, the CDR3 reads TGTGCCAGTAGTATATTCGGGGCGGGGGGCTACAATGAGCAGTTCTTC.

This clone was picked up many times. The CDR3 reads CASSPGQRGYGYTF. CDR3 sequence (DNA): TGTGCCAGCAGTCCTGGACAGCGGGGCTATGGCTACACCTTC. This chain links TRBV28 with TRBJ1-2; D might be TRBD1 (6 bases). Germline V gene sequence: CDR1 MDHEN, CDR2 SYDVKM. The CDR3 totals 14 residues. The V end lost 5 bases, the J end lost 4 bases, and 14 bases lay between the germline ends.

This sequence joins TRBV5-6 and TRBJ1-3; tentative D call: TRBD1 (6 bases). This CDR3 has 16 amino acids. Germline CDR1 reads SGHDT; CDR2 reads YYEEEE. The V gene lost 5 bases and the J gene lost 4 bases, with 19 bases spanning the gap. The CDR3 region is CASRLTGGPRGNTIYF. Here the CDR3 DNA reads TGTGCCAGCAGGCTGACAGGAGGCCCGAGGGGAAACACCATATATTTT.

This chain uses TRBV2 with TRBJ1-2; the D is unclear. The V gene lost 7 bases and the J gene lost 4 bases, with 19 bases spanning the gap. The germline CDR1 and CDR2 sequences are SNHLY and FYNNEI. There are 15 residues in the CDR3. In nucleotides, the CDR3 is TGTGCCAGCATTGAGGGTGAGGGAGCGAGCTATGGCTACACCTTC. This codes for CASIEGEGASYGYTF.

This chain joins TRBV5-1 and TRBJ2-7; D is undetermined. The CDR3 runs to 11 residues. Germline-derived CDR1 and CDR2 are SGHRS and YFSETQ. V was pared by 2 bases and J by 3 bases, with 3 bases between. CDR3 DNA: TGCGCCAGCAGCTTATACTACGAGCAGTACTTC. Translating gives CASSLYYEQYF.

This sequence joins TRBV30 and TRBJ1-6; D ambiguous. Between the trimmed V and J ends, which lost 0 bases and 9 bases, there was a span of 9 bases. The CDR3 totals 13 residues. Germline V lookup: CDR1 GTSNPN, CDR2 SVGIG (reference sequence). The CDR3 is CAWSVLASSPLHF. In nucleotides, the CDR3 is TGTGCCTGGAGTGTACTGGCTAGTTCACCCCTCCACTTT.

The chain employs TRBV9 and TRBJ2-3, with D possibly TRBD2 on 6 matching bases. Trimming cost V 2 bases and J 6 bases, with 19 bases left between them. Germline CDR1 is SGDLS and CDR2 is YYNGEE. The CDR3 extends over 16 amino acids. CDR3 loop: CASSVVAGPSGDTQYF. CDR3 nucleotides: TGTGCCAGCAGCGTGGTTGCGGGGCCCTCTGGGGATACGCAGTATTTT.

This clone was counted a few times. The V and J genes are TRBV4-3 and TRBJ2-1, with D perhaps matching TRBD2 (5 bases). The V end was cut by 4 bases, the J end by 1 base, with 11 bases between. Germline V gene lookup returns CDR1 LGHNA and CDR2 YSLEER. This CDR3 has 15 amino acids. CDR3 nucleotides: TGCGCCAGCAGCCTAGATCGGGAATCCTACAATGAGCAGTTCTTC. It specifies CASSLDRESYNEQFF.

The rearrangement uses TRBV6-5 and TRBJ1-2; a possible D gene is TRBD1 (6 bases). CDR1 is MNHEY, CDR2 SVGAGI, per germline. CDR3 length: 14 amino acids. V was cut by 0 bases and J by 8 bases, with 13 bases left in between. The CDR3 sequence: CASSYSDSMRGYTF. CDR3 bases: TGTGCCAGCAGTTACTCGGACAGTATGAGGGGCTACACCTTC.

The V and J genes are TRBV29-1 and TRBJ2-1; 10 bases match TRBD1. The J segment lost 7 bases and the V segment lost 3 bases, leaving 9 bases of the junction unmatched. The CDR3 length is 15 residues. Germline loops: CDR1 SQVTM, CDR2 ANQGSEA. This CDR3 reads CSVDNRDRGVNEQFF. The CDR3, as DNA: TGCAGCGTTGATAACCGGGACAGGGGTGTAAATGAGCAGTTCTTC.

The chain combines TRBV6-5 with TRBJ1-2; no clear D. CDR1 and CDR2 (germline): MNHEY, SVGAGI. With 2 bases removed from V and 4 bases from J, the gap between germline ends came to 14 bases. There are 15 residues in the CDR3. The CDR3 DNA follows: TGTGCCAGCAGTTACGAAGCGACGTATGTCTATGGCTACACCTTC. Translated: CASSYEATYVYGYTF.

J is TRBJ2-2 and V is TRBV10-2, with a possible D match to TRBD2 (7 bases). Trimming shortened V by 7 bases and J by 3 bases, and 15 bases separated the two germline ends. Looked up from germline, CDR1 is WSHSY and CDR2 is SAAADI. CDR3 size: 15 residues. CDR3 bases: TGCGCCAGCATGGGGGGGCGTGAAGACACCGGGGAGCTGTTTTTT. As protein: CASMGGREDTGELFF.

The chain recombines TRBV5-4 with TRBJ2-7; D is perhaps TRBD2 (5 bases). V was shortened by 1 base and J by 9 bases, with 20 bases between the two germline ends. CDR3 length equals 15 residues. Germline V gives CDR1 SGHNT, CDR2 YYREEE (reference sequence). The CDR3: CASSLTADPFKTQYF. Written as DNA, the CDR3 is TGTGCCAGCAGCTTGACAGCGGACCCATTTAAAACGCAGTACTTC. Variable domain in full (rest from reference TRBV5-4 and TRBJ2-7): ETGVTQSPTHLIKTRGQQVTLRCSSQSGHNTVSWYQQALGQGPQFIFQYYREEENGRGNFPPRFSGLQFPNYSSELNVNALELDDSALYLCASSLTADPFKTQYFGPGTRLTVT.

The chain links TRBV6-5 to TRBJ1-2; 9 bases are a match to TRBD1. The CDR3 totals 13 residues. Germline CDR1 reads MNHEY; CDR2 reads SVGAGI. The V and J ends lost 5 bases and 4 bases, in that order; junction bases with no gene match: 2. CDR3 protein: CASSEDRGYGYTF. DNA for the CDR3: TGTGCCAGCAGTGAGGACAGGGGCTATGGCTACACCTTC.

This clone was recorded once. The chain has TRBV5-1 and TRBJ1-2, with 8 nucleotides matching TRBD1. J lost 4 bases, V lost 4 bases, and 3 bases had no gene match. The V gene's germline CDR1 is SGHRS and CDR2 YFSETQ. This CDR3 spans 13 amino acids. DNA for the CDR3: TGCGCCAGCAGCCCCCAGGGGGCCTATGGCTACACCTTC. It is translated as CASSPQGAYGYTF.